Each of the 22 T cell receptor beta chains below was sequenced from the same sample in a study of OX40 agonist ivuxolimab in advanced cancers. Receptors were amplified or captured by the immunoSEQ multiplex PCR assay. Here the immuneACCESS table is served through TCRdb, limited to in-frame sequences with V and J called. Missing clones are a known gap in these copies; in checked studies unresolved V genes cover under half, and the rest lacks a known reason. The table for this sample lists just under 65,000 clones; about 90% of them were counted only once. The ten largest clones capture about 4.8% of the sample. The sequences come from CD4+ or CD8+ T cells sorted from blood, collected in a trial of the OX40 agonist ivuxolimab. Every receptor here comes from an adult with an advanced solid tumor such as melanoma, head and neck, liver or kidney cancer.

The V call is TRBV7-8, the J call TRBJ1-1; D gene ambiguous. Germline CDR1 SGHVS, CDR2 FQNEAQ. CDR3 length: 13 amino acids. V shed 5 bases and J shed 1 base, with 8 bases lying between them. CDR3: CASSPGPNTEAFF. CDR3 in DNA: TGTGCCAGCAGCCCCGGACCGAACACTGAAGCTTTCTTT.

CDR3 bases: TGTGCCAGCAGCGCATCCGGGACTCAGGAGACCCAGTACTTC. Translated: CASSASGTQETQYF. V and J are TRBV5-4 and TRBJ2-5, with D perhaps matching TRBD2 (6 bases). Germline V gene lookup returns CDR1 SGHNT and CDR2 YYREEE (reference sequence). V gave up 4 bases and J gave up 5 bases, with 15 bases separating them. The CDR3 is made up of 14 amino acids.

This chain links TRBV29-1 with TRBJ2-7, with 9 bases that match TRBD2. Germline V lookup: CDR1 SQVTM, CDR2 ANQGSEA. After removal of 6 bases from V and 2 bases from J, the junction contained 5 bases not matched to a gene. The CDR3 spans 13 residues. The CDR3 nucleotides read TGCAGCGTCCGAGCGGGAGGTCCCTACGAGCAGTACTTC. It is translated as CSVRAGGPYEQYF.

V gene TRBV30 combines with J gene TRBJ2-7, with D perhaps assigned TRBD1 or TRBD2 (5 bases each). The length of the CDR3 is 15 residues. The germline V gene encodes CDR1 GTSNPN and CDR2 SVGIG (reference sequence). Trimming pared 8 bases from V and 0 bases from J, leaving 20 bases between. The chain's CDR3 is CAARGMKRGSYEQYF. The CDR3 coding sequence is TGTGCCGCGAGGGGTATGAAGAGGGGCTCCTACGAGCAGTACTTC.

This clone showed up just a few times. This chain uses TRBV18 with TRBJ2-5, with D tentatively TRBD1 or TRBD2 (5 bases each). Germline CDR1 KGHSH, CDR2 LQKENI. CDR3 length: 17 amino acids. V lost 3 bases, J lost 2 bases, and 19 bases lay in between. The CDR3 DNA follows: TGTGCCAGCTCACCCCCAGGGACCGCGAACCCTCAAGAGACCCAGTACTTC. Encoded protein: CASSPPGTANPQETQYF.

V and J are TRBV9 and TRBJ2-4, with no clear D. V was cut by 9 bases and J by 0 bases, with 16 bases left in between. Germline-derived CDR1 and CDR2 are SGDLS and YYNGEE. The CDR3 consists of 15 residues. The CDR3 spells CATLLGPIAKNIQYF. CDR3 in DNA: TGTGCCACCCTTCTGGGCCCCATAGCCAAAAACATTCAGTACTTC.

This clone was counted once. The chain carries TRBV19 and TRBJ1-1; D perhaps matches TRBD1 (6 bases). Germline values: CDR1 LNHDA, CDR2 SQIVND (reference sequence). V lost 6 bases to trimming and J lost 6 bases, with 14 bases between them. The CDR3 is 13 residues long. The CDR3 here is CASSPDRRSEAFF. The CDR3 bases are TGTGCCAGTAGCCCAGACAGGAGGTCTGAAGCTTTCTTT. The variable domain in full, completed from reference TRBV19 and TRBJ1-1, reads DGGITQSPKYLFRKEGQNVTLSCEQNLNHDAMYWYRQDPGQGLRLIYYSQIVNDFQKGDIAEGYSVSREKKESFPLTVTSAQKNPTAFYLCASSPDRRSEAFFGQGTRLTVV.

The chain uses TRBV4-1 and TRBJ1-2, with a possible D match to TRBD1 (6 bases). The V gene lost 1 base and the J gene lost 8 bases, with 14 bases spanning the gap. Germline values: CDR1 MGHRA, CDR2 YSYEKL. The CDR3 is 14 amino acids. Written as DNA, the CDR3 is TGCGCCAGCAGCCAAGGAACAGGGCAAGGCGGCTACACCTTC. It codes for CASSQGTGQGGYTF.

This rearrangement joins TRBV20-1 to TRBJ2-3; D gene uncertain. Trimming left V 3 bases short and J 4 bases short, with 5 bases between. Germline CDR1 DFQATT, CDR2 SNEGSKA (reference sequence). This CDR3 contains 11 residues. CDR3 sequence: CSARYSDTQYF. The DNA of the CDR3 is TGCAGTGCTAGGTACTCAGATACGCAGTATTTT.

This sequence joins TRBV28 and TRBJ1-1, with TRBD1 identical over 10 bases. This CDR3 is built from 14 residues. The V gene's germline CDR1 is MDHEN and CDR2 SYDVKM. V trimming: 6 bases; J trimming: 5 bases; junction bases outside the gene matches: 6. CDR3: CASSRDRGKTEAFF. CDR3 DNA sequence: TGTGCCAGCAGCCGGGACAGGGGAAAAACTGAAGCTTTCTTT.

This chain joins TRBV14 and TRBJ1-4; maybe TRBD1 (5 bases). Germline CDR1 reads SGHDN; CDR2 reads FVKESK. The ends were cut back, 4 bases at V and 7 bases at J, with 10 bases in the middle. There are 13 residues in the CDR3. CDR3 sequence: CASSRGTGEKLFF. Here the CDR3 DNA reads TGTGCCAGCAGCCGCGGGACGGGTGAAAAACTGTTTTTT. The complete variable domain, with remaining parts taken from reference TRBV14 and TRBJ1-4, reads EAGVTQFPSHSVIEKGQTVTLRCDPISGHDNLYWYRRVMGKEIKFLLHFVKESKQDESGMPNNRFLAERTGGTYSTLKVQPAELEDSGVYFCASSRGTGEKLFFGSGTQLSVL.

The rearrangement joins TRBV5-5 to TRBJ2-5, with D tentatively TRBD2 (5 bases). CDR3 length: 17 residues. CDR1 SGHKS and CDR2 YYEKEE come from the germline V gene (reference sequence). Trimming cost V 1 base and J 1 base, with 17 bases left between them. The CDR3 nucleotides are TGTGCCAGCAGCTTGTATGTGGGAGCGGCCGTCCAAGAGACCCAGTACTTC. Translated: CASSLYVGAAVQETQYF.

This chain links TRBV28 with TRBJ2-2; TRBD2 matches 11 bases. The V gene end was trimmed by 6 bases and the J gene end by 7 bases; junction bases not matched to a gene: 10. Germline loops: CDR1 MDHEN, CDR2 SYDVKM. The CDR3 runs 16 residues. The CDR3 DNA follows: TGTGCCAGCAGCCTTCTAGCGGGAGGAGGTATCGGGGAGCTGTTTTTT. It encodes CASSLLAGGGIGELFF.

The rearrangement links TRBV19 to TRBJ1-1; 8 bases are a match to TRBD1. CDR3 length: 14 amino acids. Germline loops: CDR1 LNHDA, CDR2 SQIVND (reference sequence). V shed 2 bases and J 5 bases; nucleotides not matched to a gene: 4. The CDR3 DNA reads as TGTGCCAGTAGTATAAGGACAGGGCGAACTGAAGCTTTCTTT. Translating gives CASSIRTGRTEAFF. Variable domain in full (rest from reference TRBV19 and TRBJ1-1): DGGITQSPKYLFRKEGQNVTLSCEQNLNHDAMYWYRQDPGQGLRLIYYSQIVNDFQKGDIAEGYSVSREKKESFPLTVTSAQKNPTAFYLCASSIRTGRTEAFFGQGTRLTVV.

The chain combines TRBV5-6 with TRBJ2-1; a possible D gene is TRBD1 (5 bases). CDR3 length: 17 residues. The V end was cut by 0 bases, the J end by 0 bases, with 13 bases between. Germline V gene lookup returns CDR1 SGHDT and CDR2 YYEEEE. CDR3 sequence reads: CASSLEPGASSYNEQFF. Written as DNA, the CDR3 is TGTGCCAGCAGCTTGGAACCTGGGGCTAGCTCCTACAATGAGCAGTTCTTC.

This clone is a singleton in its sample. V gene TRBV12-5 combines with J gene TRBJ2-5; TRBD2 matches at 12 bases. The junction had 8 bases not matched to a gene; V was cut back by 4 bases and J by 5 bases. The germline V gene has CDR1 LGHNT and CDR2 FRNRAP. This CDR3 contains 16 residues. CDR3 in amino acids: CASGSTSGRYGETQYF. The CDR3 nucleotides read TGTGCTAGTGGTTCAACTAGCGGGAGGTATGGCGAGACCCAGTACTTC.

In its sample, this clone was seen a few times. This chain joins TRBV4-2 and TRBJ1-5; the D is unclear. The V end was cut by 0 bases, the J end by 4 bases, with 4 bases between. Germline assignment: CDR1 LGHNA and CDR2 YNFKEQ. The CDR3 has 13 residues. CDR3 sequence reads: CASSQETNQPQHF. DNA of the CDR3: TGTGCCAGCAGCCAAGAGACAAATCAGCCCCAGCATTTT.

This clone was recorded only once. The rearrangement links TRBV27 to TRBJ1-2, with 7 bases identical to TRBD1. Germline CDR1 MNHEY, CDR2 SMNVEV (reference sequence). Germline trimming cut 4 bases from V and 3 bases from J; bases unmatched to any gene: 5. The CDR3 length is 14 residues. CDR3 nucleotide sequence: TGTGCCAGCAGTTCGACAGGGAGTCACTATGGCTACACCTTC. Its protein is CASSSTGSHYGYTF.

The V and J genes are TRBV7-3 and TRBJ2-3; 11 nucleotides line up with TRBD1. Trimming at V came to 4 bases and at J to 4 bases, leaving 4 bases not matched to a gene. CDR1 is SGHTA, CDR2 FQGTGA, per germline. The CDR3 has 15 residues. The chain's CDR3 is CASSSGQGASDTQYF. The DNA of the CDR3 is TGTGCCAGCAGCTCCGGACAGGGGGCCTCAGATACGCAGTATTTT.

The J gene is TRBJ1-5, the V gene TRBV5-4; weak D call: TRBD1 (6 bases). This CDR3 has 14 residues. Germline CDR1 and CDR2: SGHNT and YYREEE (reference sequence). Trimming cost V 4 bases and J 4 bases, with 12 bases left between them. This CDR3 is CASSKGGENQPQHF. The CDR3 DNA is TGTGCCAGCAGCAAAGGGGGAGAAAATCAGCCCCAGCATTTT. The entire variable domain, with the rest obtained from reference TRBV5-4 and TRBJ1-5, is as follows: ETGVTQSPTHLIKTRGQQVTLRCSSQSGHNTVSWYQQALGQGPQFIFQYYREEENGRGNFPPRFSGLQFPNYSSELNVNALELDDSALYLCASSKGGENQPQHFGDGTRLSIL.

This rearrangement joins TRBV5-1 to TRBJ2-1, with D tentatively TRBD2 (5 bases). The V end lost 7 bases, the J end lost 5 bases, and 16 bases lay between the germline ends. Germline CDR1 reads SGHRS; CDR2 reads YFSETQ. The CDR3 length is 14 residues. The CDR3 loop reads CASGRALSDNEQFF. The CDR3 DNA reads TGCGCCAGCGGGCGGGCGCTGTCTGACAATGAGCAGTTCTTC.

This sequence joins TRBV10-3 and TRBJ1-1; possibly TRBD1 for D (5 bases). The germline V gene has CDR1 ENHRY and CDR2 SYGVKD. The length of the CDR3 is 14 residues. Trimming cost V 7 bases and J 1 base, with 13 bases left between them. The CDR3 DNA follows: TGTGCCATCAAGGGTCCAGGGAGGAACACTGAAGCTTTCTTT. Its translation is CAIKGPGRNTEAFF.